The 7 T cell receptor beta chains presented below share a single source sample, sequenced in a study of response to subunit inactivated influenza vaccine. TCRdb itself ran the RT-PCR reads through MiXCR, one entry per CDR3 protein. This sample has fewer than 750,000 distinct CDR3 sequences, with 14% found just once. Material: PBMCs from blood, obtained 11 to 12 days after vaccination. These receptor sequences come from a man aged 45 to 65 who received an inactivated influenza vaccine.

A few counts support this clonotype. J is TRBJ1-1 and V is TRBV28; D not certain. V was cut by 9 bases and J by 2 bases, with 7 bases left in between. The germline CDR1 and CDR2 sequences are MDHEN and SYDVKM. The CDR3 is 11 residues long. The CDR3 loop is CASLENTEAFF. Here the CDR3 DNA reads TGTGCCAGTCTTGAAAACACTGAAGCTTTCTTT.

The CDR3 region is CASSLAGTSGRAGFEQYF. The DNA for the CDR3 is TGCGCCAGCAGCTTGGCTGGGACTAGCGGGAGGGCCGGATTCGAGCAGTACTTC. This chain uses TRBV5-1 with TRBJ2-7, with 16 bases identical to TRBD2. The germline gives CDR1 SGHRS, CDR2 YFSETQ. V shed 0 bases and J 6 bases; nucleotides not matched to a gene: 9. This CDR3 has 18 residues.

The V and J genes are TRBV12-3 or TRBV12-4 and TRBJ2-7, with 7 bases aligning to TRBD2. CDR3 length: 18 amino acids. With 3 bases clipped from V and 4 bases from J, the junction kept 18 bases outside the gene matches. The CDR3 loop is CASSLGLSAGDLPYEQYF. As DNA, the CDR3 is TGTGCCAGCAGTTTGGGACTCTCCGCGGGGGACTTACCTTACGAGCAGTACTTC.

V usage is TRBV6-2 or TRBV6-3 and J usage is TRBJ2-1, with 12 bases matching TRBD2. J was trimmed by 7 bases and V by 5 bases; bases with no gene match: 9. The V gene's germline CDR1 is MNHEY and CDR2 SVGEGT. CDR3 length equals 16 residues. CDR3 sequence (DNA): TGTGCCAGCAGTCTCCGCTCGCTAGCGGGGGGGAATGAGCAGTTCTTC. Its protein is CASSLRSLAGGNEQFF.

The sample holds a few counts of this clonotype. The V call is TRBV20-1, the J call TRBJ1-5, with TRBD1 matching over 8 bases. V lost 2 bases and J lost 0; bases outside the gene matches: 0. This CDR3 region has 14 residues. CDR1 and CDR2 from the germline V gene are DFQATT and SNEGSKA (reference sequence). DNA of the CDR3: TGCAGTGCTAGACAGGGGGCTAGCAATCAGCCCCAGCATTTT. Its translation: CSARQGASNQPQHF.

To note about this clonotype: This likely comes from a read error, as the CDR3 has no conserved phenylalanine or tryptophan at its end. The chain couples TRBV5-1 to TRBJ2-1; D is unresolved. The CDR3 is 15 amino acids. V dropped 6 bases and J dropped 4 bases, with 17 bases sitting between them. Per the germline V gene, CDR1 is SGHRS and CDR2 is YFSETQ. CDR3 sequence reads: CASTWTDDGYNEQFL. The CDR3 nucleotides read TGCGCCAGCACGTGGACGGACGACGGTTACAATGAGCAGTTCTTG.

Remarks on this clonotype: One junction end does not reproduce the germline sequence, and a read error may be involved. The chain combines TRBV20-1 with TRBJ2-1, with a weak D call TRBD2 (6 bases). The CDR3 length is 9 residues. CDR1 and CDR2 from the germline V gene are DFQATT and SNEGSKA (reference sequence). CDR3 residues: CSAGGPRIF. The DNA for the CDR3 is TGCAGTGCCGGGGGACCACGGATCTTC.